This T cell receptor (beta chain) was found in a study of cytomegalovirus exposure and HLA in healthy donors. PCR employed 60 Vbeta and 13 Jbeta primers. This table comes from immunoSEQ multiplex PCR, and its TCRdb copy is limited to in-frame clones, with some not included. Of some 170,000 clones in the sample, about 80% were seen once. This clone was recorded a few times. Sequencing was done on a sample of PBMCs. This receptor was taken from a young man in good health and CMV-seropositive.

This CDR3 reads CASSRTGQQETQYF. The CDR3 coding sequence is TGTGCCAGTAGTCGCACGGGACAGCAAGAGACCCAGTACTTC. The chain has TRBV19 and TRBJ2-5; TRBD1 aligns across 7 bases. Germline values: CDR1 LNHDA, CDR2 SQIVND (reference sequence). The V gene end was trimmed by 5 bases and the J gene end by 2 bases; junction bases not matched to a gene: 5. The CDR3 length is 14 residues.